Reported below is one T cell receptor beta chain. The antigen remains undetermined. Trimming stripped 5 bases from V and 2 bases from J, with 14 bases between. From germline, CDR1 is SGHAT and CDR2 FQDESV (reference sequence). The CDR3 totals 15 residues. The sample is drawn from a study of OX40 agonist ivuxolimab in advanced cancers. Study details: Among those enrolled, mean age was 60 years (range about 23 to 90) and less than 90% were male. General study results and limits: Expanded clones were, on average, more numerous in CD8+ T cells than in CD4+.

Some clones are missing from TCRdb's copy, which holds only in-frame ones; the method was immunoSEQ multiplex PCR. The sample shows about 48,000 clones, 60% to 85% of them seen only once. The TCR comes from an adult with an advanced solid tumor such as melanoma, head and neck, liver or kidney cancer. Sequenced here: CD4+ or CD8+ T cells sorted from blood, sampled in a trial of the OX40 agonist ivuxolimab. This sequence joins TRBV11-1 and TRBJ2-3, with D tentatively TRBD1 (5 bases). The CDR3 loop reads CASSLGLGPTDTQYF. The CDR3 DNA reads as TGTGCCAGCAGCCTCGGCCTGGGGCCCACAGATACGCAGTATTTT. The entire variable domain, with the rest obtained from reference TRBV11-1 and TRBJ2-3, is as follows: EAEVAQSPRYKITEKSQAVAFWCDPISGHATLYWYRQILGQGPELLVQFQDESVVDDSQLPKDRFSAERLKGVDSTLKIQPAELGDSAMYLCASSLGLGPTDTQYFGPGTRLTVL.